A selection of T cell receptor beta chains follows, all from one sample in a study of T-cell reconstitution after alpha-beta-depleted transplantation in children. TCRdb passed the PCR reads through MiXCR, listing each CDR3 protein once. The top ten clones hold less than 25% of a sample with about 130,000 distinct CDR3 sequences, about 9.9% of them seen once. The source was PBMCs, mostly from graft donor cells, collected 180 days after TCRalphabeta/CD19-depleted stem cell transplant. The receptors come from a girl under three years old who had a stem cell transplant for combined immunodeficiency, so the T cells may come from the graft donor. CDR3s include the opening cysteine and the closing phenylalanine or tryptophan. D genes are given only for firm matches. For some rows the clone size is stated as once, few or many, or as a class when expanded; others skip it.

length: 14
size: many
V: TRBV2
J: TRBJ1-1
D: TRBD1
CDR3: CASSADRGNTEAFF
DNA: TGTGCCAGCAGCGCGGACAGGGGAAATACTGAAGCTTTCTTT

length: 13
size: .
V: TRBV7-9
J: TRBJ2-5
D: .
CDR3: CASSLEGEVVQYF
DNA: TGTGCCAGCAGCTTAGAAGGGGAGGTGGTCCAGTACTTC

length: 16
size: .
V: TRBV7-9
J: TRBJ2-7
D: .
CDR3: CASGLGGPGTTYEQYF
DNA: TGTGCCAGCGGCTTAGGAGGGCCCGGGACAACTTACGAGCAGTACTTC

length: 14
size: many
V: TRBV4-3
J: TRBJ2-7
D: .
CDR3: CASSLSRASYEQYF
DNA: TGCGCCAGCAGCCTGTCCAGGGCCTCCTACGAGCAGTACTTC

length: 14
size: once
V: TRBV30
J: TRBJ1-3
D: .
CDR3: CAWSVNGVGNTIYF
DNA: TGTGCCTGGAGTGTAAACGGAGTAGGAAACACCATATATTTT

length: 14
size: few
V: TRBV4-3
J: TRBJ1-3
D: .
CDR3: CASSHLGSGNTIYF
DNA: TGCGCCAGCAGCCATTTGGGGTCTGGAAACACCATATATTTT

length: 16
size: few
V: TRBV10-3
J: TRBJ2-2
D: .
CDR3: CAISESGQVGAQELFF
DNA: TGTGCCATCAGTGAGTCGGGGCAGGTCGGGGCGCAGGAGCTGTTTTTT

length: 10
size: .
V: TRBV6-6
J: TRBJ2-5
D: .
CDR3: CASNAETQYF
DNA: TGTGCCAGCAACGCCGAGACCCAGTACTTC

length: 12
size: many
V: TRBV10-3
J: TRBJ2-3
D: .
CDR3: CAIASVGDTQYF
DNA: TGTGCCATCGCATCCGTTGGGGATACGCAGTATTTT

length: 14
size: few
V: TRBV5-1
J: TRBJ2-7
D: TRBD1
CDR3: CASSLGTGGDEQYF
DNA: TGCGCCAGCAGCTTGGGGACAGGAGGCGACGAGCAGTACTTC

length: 10
size: few
V: TRBV29-1
J: TRBJ2-5
D: .
CDR3: CSVAIETQYF
DNA: TGCAGCGTTGCTATAGAGACCCAGTACTTC

length: 11
size: .
V: TRBV20-1
J: TRBJ1-2
D: TRBD1
CDR3: CSASGQGGYTF
DNA: TGCAGTGCTTCTGGACAGGGTGGCTACACCTTC

length: 12
size: .
V: TRBV6-2/TRBV6-3
J: TRBJ2-5
D: .
CDR3: CASSATTETQYF
DNA: TGTGCCAGCAGTGCTACGACGGAGACCCAGTACTTC

length: 14
size: few
V: TRBV11-2
J: TRBJ1-6
D: .
CDR3: CASSFVTANSPLHF
DNA: TGTGCCAGCAGCTTTGTGACGGCGAATTCACCCCTCCACTTT

length: 15
size: few
V: TRBV7-6
J: TRBJ2-7
D: TRBD1
CDR3: CASSVGQGGLYEQYF
DNA: TGTGCCAGCAGCGTGGGACAGGGGGGCCTCTACGAGCAGTACTTC

length: 11
size: .
V: TRBV30
J: TRBJ1-2
D: .
CDR3: CACTLGASSVF
DNA: TGTGCCTGTACCCTCGGGGCGTCTTCTGTCTTC

length: 16
size: few
V: TRBV18
J: TRBJ2-1
D: TRBD2
CDR3: CASSLPQRGVMNEQFF
DNA: TGTGCCAGCTCACTCCCCCAGCGGGGGGTGATGAATGAGCAGTTCTTC

length: 16
size: many
V: TRBV2
J: TRBJ2-1
D: .
CDR3: CASIATHGSSYNEQFF
DNA: TGTGCCAGCATCGCAACTCATGGCAGCTCCTACAATGAGCAGTTCTTC

length: 14
size: few
V: TRBV5-1
J: TRBJ1-4
D: TRBD1
CDR3: CASSLQGAREKLFF
DNA: TGCGCCAGCAGCTTACAGGGGGCGAGAGAAAAACTGTTTTTT

length: 10
size: .
V: TRBV20-1
J: TRBJ2-7
D: .
CDR3: CSAADYEQYF
DNA: TGCAGTGCTGCAGACTACGAGCAGTACTTC

length: 15
size: few
V: TRBV5-1
J: TRBJ2-7
D: TRBD1
CDR3: CASSLVGQGVYEQYF
DNA: TGCGCCAGCAGCTTGGTTGGACAGGGGGTTTACGAGCAGTACTTC

length: 16
size: .
V: TRBV11-2
J: TRBJ2-2
D: TRBD2
CDR3: CASSRGLAGFTGELFF
DNA: TGTGCCAGCAGCCGGGGACTAGCGGGGTTCACCGGGGAGCTGTTTTTT

length: 14
size: .
V: TRBV5-1
J: TRBJ2-2
D: .
CDR3: CASRRIRGPGELFF
DNA: TGCGCCAGCAGACGCATAAGAGGTCCCGGGGAGCTGTTTTTT

length: 16
size: few
V: TRBV12-3/TRBV12-4
J: TRBJ2-3
D: TRBD2
CDR3: CASSQSSGGFTDTQYF
DNA: TGTGCCAGCAGCCAGAGTAGCGGGGGCTTCACAGATACGCAGTATTTT

length: 17
size: many
V: TRBV4-3
J: TRBJ2-2
D: TRBD2
CDR3: CASSRPLTSGNTGELFF
DNA: TGCGCCAGCAGCAGGCCTCTTACTAGCGGGAACACCGGGGAGCTGTTTTTT

length: 14
size: many
V: TRBV25-1
J: TRBJ2-2
D: TRBD1
CDR3: CASSADRDTGELFF
DNA: TGTGCCAGCAGTGCGGACAGGGACACCGGGGAGCTGTTTTTT

length: 15
size: .
V: TRBV7-2
J: TRBJ2-7
D: TRBD2
CDR3: CASSQRSGGVYEQYF
DNA: TGTGCCAGCAGCCAACGTAGCGGGGGGGTCTACGAGCAGTACTTC

length: 11
size: few
V: TRBV20-1
J: TRBJ2-7
D: .
CDR3: CSGKTRYEQYF
DNA: TGCAGTGGGAAGACACGTTACGAGCAGTACTTC

length: 16
size: many
V: TRBV20-1
J: TRBJ2-7
D: TRBD2
CDR3: CSASGTSGGATYEQYF
DNA: TGCAGTGCTAGTGGGACTAGCGGGGGCGCCACCTACGAGCAGTACTTC

length: 16
size: .
V: TRBV5-6
J: TRBJ1-3
D: .
CDR3: CASSRNDPASGNTIYF
DNA: TGTGCCAGCAGCAGGAATGACCCTGCCTCTGGAAACACCATATATTTT

length: 15
size: .
V: TRBV10-3
J: TRBJ2-2
D: .
CDR3: CAIRPWGANTGELFF
DNA: TGTGCCATCAGGCCCTGGGGGGCGAACACCGGGGAGCTGTTTTTT

length: 14
size: many
V: TRBV28
J: TRBJ2-7
D: .
CDR3: CASSLDGFYYEQYF
DNA: TGTGCCAGCAGTCTGGACGGTTTTTACTACGAGCAGTACTTC